The text below deals with one TCR beta chain. CDR1 SNHLY and CDR2 FYNNEI come from the germline V gene. The CDR3 consists of 12 residues. V was pared by 2 bases and J by 7 bases, with 9 bases between. For every subset, genomic DNA was evenly distributed across several immunoSEQ plates. Profiling relied on immunoSEQ multiplex PCR, and the TCRdb table lists in-frame clones only, not all of them. Of a few hundred thousand clones listed, about 80% are singletons. Caucasian adults living in Nashville, Tennessee, provided all samples. The data originate from a study of shared clonotypes between healthy human individuals.

The genes are TRBV2 and TRBJ2-7; no clear D gene. The receptor was derived from a woman aged 40 to 49 in good health. Some clones in this sample may be carry-over from other donors' samples. Sequencing input: PBMCs. CDR3 amino acids: CASSEILGEQYF. The CDR3, as DNA: TGTGCCAGCAGTGAAATCTTGGGGGAGCAGTACTTC.